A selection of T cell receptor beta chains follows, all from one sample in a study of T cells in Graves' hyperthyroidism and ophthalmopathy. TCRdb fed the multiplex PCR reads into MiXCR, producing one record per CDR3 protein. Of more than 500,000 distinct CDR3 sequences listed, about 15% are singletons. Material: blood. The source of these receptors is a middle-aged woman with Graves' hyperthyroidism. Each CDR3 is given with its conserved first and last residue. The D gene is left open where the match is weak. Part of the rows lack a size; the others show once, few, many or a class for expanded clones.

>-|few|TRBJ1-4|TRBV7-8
TGTGCCAGCAGCTTAGACAGAACTCTTAATGAAAAACTGTTTTTT
CASSLDRTLNEKLFF
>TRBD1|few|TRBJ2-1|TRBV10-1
TGCGCCAGCAGTGAGGTGGTGGGCAGGGGGTATGAGCAGTTCTTC
CASSEVVGRGYEQFF
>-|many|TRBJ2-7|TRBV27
TGTGCCAGCAGTTTTATCGGAACCGAGCAGTACTTC
CASSFIGTEQYF
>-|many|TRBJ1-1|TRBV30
TGTGCCTGGAGGAAGATGGACATTTACATGAACACTGAAGCTTTCTTT
CAWRKMDIYMNTEAFF
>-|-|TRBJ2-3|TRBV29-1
TGCAGCGTTGCTCCAGCGAACACAGATACGCAGTATTTT
CSVAPANTDTQYF
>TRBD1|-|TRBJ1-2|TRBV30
TGTGCCTGGAGTACCCCCGACAGGGGCTATAGCTACACCTTC
CAWSTPDRGYSYTF
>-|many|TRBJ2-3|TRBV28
TGTGCCAGCAGTTTTAATTCATCCCCGGGCGCAGATACGCAGTATTTT
CASSFNSSPGADTQYF
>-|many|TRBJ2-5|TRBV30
TGTGCCTGGAGTGTACCGTCAGGGTACCAAGAGACCCAGTACTTC
CAWSVPSGYQETQYF
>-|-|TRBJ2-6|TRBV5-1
TGCGCCAGCAGCCCTTTAGTCACCCGCTCTGGGGCCAACGTCCTGACTTTC
CASSPLVTRSGANVLTF
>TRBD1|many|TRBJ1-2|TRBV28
TGTGCCAGCAGTTTATCCGCGACAGGGCCGAGGGGCTACACCTTC
CASSLSATGPRGYTF
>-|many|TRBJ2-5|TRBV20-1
TGCAGTGCTAGAGCCGGACAGAAAGAGACCCAGTACTTC
CSARAGQKETQYF
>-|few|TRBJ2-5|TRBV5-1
TGCGCCAGCAGCTTGGCCGGGCTAGAGGGAGAGACCCAGTACTTC
CASSLAGLEGETQYF
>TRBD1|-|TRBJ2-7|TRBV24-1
TGTGCCACCAGTGATTCCGGGACAGGGCACGAGCAGTACTTC
CATSDSGTGHEQYF
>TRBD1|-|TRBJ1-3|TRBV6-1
TGTGCCAGCAGTTTAGACAGGGGGGGAAACACCATATATTTT
CASSLDRGGNTIYF
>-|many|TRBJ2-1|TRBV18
TGTGCCAGCTCACCACGCCAGGGGGAGGGTGAGCAGTTCTTC
CASSPRQGEGEQFF
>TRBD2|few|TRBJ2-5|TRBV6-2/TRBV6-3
TGTGCCAGCAGTTACGAAAAGGGACTAGCGTTAGAAGAGACCCAGTACTTC
CASSYEKGLALEETQYF
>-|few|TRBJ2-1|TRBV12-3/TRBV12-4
TGTGCCAGCAGTCCACGACGACAGTCCTACAATGAGCAGTTCTTC
CASSPRRQSYNEQFF
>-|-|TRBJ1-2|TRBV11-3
TGTGCCAGCAGCTCGACTGAGGACTATGGCTACACCTTC
CASSSTEDYGYTF
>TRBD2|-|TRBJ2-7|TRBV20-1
TGCAGTGCTAGTCAGGCGGGAGGGAAGTATGAGCAGTACTTC
CSASQAGGKYEQYF
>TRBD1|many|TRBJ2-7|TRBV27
TGTGCCAGCAGTTTGAGCCGGGACAGGGTCTACGAGCAGTACTTC
CASSLSRDRVYEQYF
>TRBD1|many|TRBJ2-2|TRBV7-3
TGTGCCAGCAGCTTAACCGGGACAGGAAACACCGGGGAGCTGTTTTTT
CASSLTGTGNTGELFF
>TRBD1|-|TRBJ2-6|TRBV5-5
TGTGCCAGCAGCTTTTGGACAGGGGGCTCTGGGGCCAACGTCCTGACTTTC
CASSFWTGGSGANVLTF
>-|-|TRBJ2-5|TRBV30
TGTGTCTGGAGTGTTAGTAGCGCCGAGACCCAGTACTTC
CVWSVSSAETQYF
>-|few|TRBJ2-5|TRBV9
TGTGCCAGCTCGGGGGAATTGTACCAAGAGACCCAGTACTTC
CASSGELYQETQYF
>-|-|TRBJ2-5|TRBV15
TGTGCCACCATGGGGCCAGAAGAGACCCAGTACTTC
CATMGPEETQYF
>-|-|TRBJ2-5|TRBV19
TGTGCCAGTAAATCGGGGAACCAGGAGACCCAGTACTTC
CASKSGNQETQYF
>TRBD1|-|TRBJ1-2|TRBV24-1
TGTGCCACCAGTGTCGGGACAGCCTATGGCTACACCTTC
CATSVGTAYGYTF
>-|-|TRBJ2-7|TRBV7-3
TGTGCCGGCAGCTTAAGTAGGGCAGGCCTCTACGAGCAGTACTTC
CAGSLSRAGLYEQYF
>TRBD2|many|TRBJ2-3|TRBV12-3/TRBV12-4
TGTGCCAGCAGTTTAGACCTGACTAGCGGGTCCCCAGATACGCAGTATTTT
CASSLDLTSGSPDTQYF
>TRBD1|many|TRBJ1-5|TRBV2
TGTGCCAGCAGGACCGGGACAGATTATCAGCCCCAGCATTTT
CASRTGTDYQPQHF
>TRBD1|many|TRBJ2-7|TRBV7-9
TGTGCCAGCAGCTTAGGGACAGGGATCGACGAGCAGTACTTC
CASSLGTGIDEQYF
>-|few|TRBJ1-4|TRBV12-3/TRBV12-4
TGTGCCAGCAGCTTCGGGGCCCTAAGTGGAAAACTGTTTTTT
CASSFGALSGKLFF
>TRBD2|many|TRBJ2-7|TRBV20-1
TGCAGTGCTAGGCCCAGGACTAGCGGGAATGCCTACGAGCAGTACTTC
CSARPRTSGNAYEQYF
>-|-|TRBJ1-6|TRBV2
TGTGCCAGCAGTGAAGACTCGTATTCACCCCTCCACTTT
CASSEDSYSPLHF
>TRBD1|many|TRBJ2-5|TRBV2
TGTGCCAGCAGTGTCGGGACAGAAATTCGGTACTTC
CASSVGTEIRYF